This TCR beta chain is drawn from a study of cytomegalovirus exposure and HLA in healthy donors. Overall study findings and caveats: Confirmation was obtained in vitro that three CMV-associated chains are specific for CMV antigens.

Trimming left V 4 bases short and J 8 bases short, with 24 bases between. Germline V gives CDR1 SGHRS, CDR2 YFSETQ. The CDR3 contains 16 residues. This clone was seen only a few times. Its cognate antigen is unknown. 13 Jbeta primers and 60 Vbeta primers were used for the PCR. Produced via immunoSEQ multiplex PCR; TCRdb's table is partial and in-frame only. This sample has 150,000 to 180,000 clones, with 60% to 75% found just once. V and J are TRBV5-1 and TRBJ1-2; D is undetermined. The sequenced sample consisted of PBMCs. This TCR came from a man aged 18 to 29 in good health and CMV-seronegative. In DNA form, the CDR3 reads TGCGCCAGCAGCCCGGGCCGGGAACCCGTAACTGGCGGCTACACCTTC. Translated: CASSPGREPVTGGYTF.